This T cell receptor beta chain was documented in a study of blood T cell repertoires in COVID-19. At the level of the study: The United States, Italy and Spain provided the acute and convalescent COVID-19 samples. T cells, B-cell-depleted T cells, or PBMCs supplied cDNA or gDNA.

Germline CDR1 is SGHTA and CDR2 is FQGNSA. Trimming pared 3 bases from V and 2 bases from J, leaving 10 bases between. CDR3 length equals 14 residues. This clone was picked up one time. Original processing notes: Cell counts per sample came from amplifying reference gene primers. TCRdb's copy holds only in-frame clones and misses some; the assay was immunoSEQ multiplex PCR. The DNA gave D and trimming, while V, J and clone size come from that table. The data contain hundreds of thousands of clones, roughly 80% of them singletons. This TCR was sampled from a woman between 50 and 59 years old who had recovered from COVID-19. The chain carries TRBV7-2 and TRBJ1-1, with D tentatively TRBD1 (6 bases). The specimen sequenced was peripheral blood. CDR3 DNA sequence: TGTGCCAGCAGCTTCCAGGGGACAAACACTGAAGCTTTCTTT. It encodes CASSFQGTNTEAFF.